The 28 T cell receptor beta chains in this list originate from one sample, sequenced in a study of blood T cell repertoires in COVID-19. Data came from immunoSEQ multiplex PCR; TCRdb stores just in-frame clones and leaves some out. The table lists about 72,000 clones, roughly 87% of them singletons. Sequences were obtained from peripheral blood. These receptor sequences come from a human donor in a cohort sampled during active COVID-19.

The J gene is TRBJ2-7, the V gene TRBV7-9; 7 bases align to TRBD2. In germline, CDR1 is SEHNR, CDR2 FQNEAQ (reference sequence). V gave up 4 bases and J gave up 4 bases; unmatched junction bases: 7. The length of the CDR3 is 14 residues. The CDR3, as DNA: TGTGCCAGCAGCTCCTGGGGGGGTGAGTACGAGCAGTACTTC. Residues: CASSSWGGEYEQYF.

The chain couples TRBV7-9 to TRBJ1-1; D uncertain. The germline V gene has CDR1 SEHNR and CDR2 FQNEAQ (reference sequence). CDR3 size: 12 residues. Trimming took off 5 bases at V and 7 bases at J, with 11 bases between the two ends. The CDR3 loop is CASSPPMSEAFF. In DNA, the CDR3 is TGTGCCAGCAGCCCCCCCATGAGTGAAGCTTTCTTT.

V is TRBV2 and J is TRBJ1-3, with D hard to call. CDR1 SNHLY and CDR2 FYNNEI come from the germline V gene. The ends were cut back, 5 bases at V and 0 bases at J, with 14 bases in the middle. This CDR3 is 16 amino acids long. Here the CDR3 reads CASSLSSAGSGNTIYF. CDR3 nucleotides: TGTGCCAGCAGTTTAAGCTCTGCCGGCTCTGGAAACACCATATATTTT.

The chain combines TRBV6-1 with TRBJ1-5, with no clear D. V lost 1 base, J lost 4 bases, and 11 bases lay in between. Germline V gene data show CDR1 as MNHNS and CDR2 as SASEGT. This CDR3 is 15 amino acids long. CDR3 loop: CASSEEFPTNQPQHF. CDR3 coding DNA: TGTGCCAGCAGTGAAGAGTTTCCGACAAATCAGCCCCAGCATTTT.

This chain joins TRBV6-5 and TRBJ1-2; tentatively, D is TRBD1 (5 bases). Germline values: CDR1 MNHEY, CDR2 SVGAGI. The V end lost 7 bases, the J end lost 8 bases, and 11 bases lay between the germline ends. The CDR3 is 11 amino acids. Here the CDR3 reads CASTRGLGYTF. The CDR3 DNA sequence: TGTGCCAGCACAAGGGGTCTCGGCTACACCTTC.

The J gene is TRBJ2-5, the V gene TRBV11-3; no clear D. In germline, CDR1 is SGHNT, CDR2 YENEEA. The CDR3 length is 15 residues. Trimming left V 0 bases short and J 2 bases short, with 10 bases between. This chain's CDR3 is CASSLDGLTQETQYF. The CDR3 nucleotides read TGTGCCAGCAGCTTAGATGGCTTGACACAAGAGACCCAGTACTTC.

The rearrangement links TRBV19 to TRBJ1-5; 7 bases fit TRBD1. This CDR3 contains 16 residues. The V segment lost 4 bases and the J segment 0 bases; nucleotides outside the gene matches: 6. Per germline, CDR1 LNHDA and CDR2 SQIVND (reference sequence). The CDR3 coding sequence is TGTGCCAGTAGTACCGGGACAGTTACTAGCAATCAGCCCCAGCATTTT. It translates to CASSTGTVTSNQPQHF.

V is TRBV7-3 and J is TRBJ2-6, with D possibly being TRBD1 (6 bases). CDR1 is SGHTA and CDR2 is FQGTGA in the germline V gene. Between the trimmed V and J ends, which lost 4 bases and 0 bases, there was a span of 13 bases. This CDR3 is built from 17 residues. The CDR3 region is CASSSSGAISGANVLTF. The CDR3 DNA is TGTGCCAGCAGCTCGTCAGGGGCGATCTCTGGGGCCAACGTCCTGACTTTC.

The rearrangement uses TRBV6-1 and TRBJ1-5, with 7 bases aligning to TRBD1. Germline values: CDR1 MNHNS, CDR2 SASEGT. With 1 base clipped from V and 0 bases from J, the junction kept 6 bases outside the gene matches. This CDR3 region has 17 residues. The chain's CDR3 is CASSEEGTAYSNQPQHF. Written as DNA, the CDR3 is TGTGCCAGCAGTGAAGAGGGGACAGCTTATAGCAATCAGCCCCAGCATTTT.

The table lists this clone with a few counts. The DNA for the CDR3 is TGTGCCAGCAGCCCCTCACCCGGCTCCTACAATGAGCAGTTCTTC. Translated, it gives CASSPSPGSYNEQFF. The genes are TRBV7-2 and TRBJ2-1, with unresolved D. This CDR3 is 15 amino acids long. V was cut by 5 bases and J by 0 bases, with 11 bases left in between. The germline CDR1 and CDR2 sequences are SGHTA and FQGNSA.

The V gene is TRBV19, the J gene TRBJ2-3; D perhaps matches TRBD2 (5 bases). Germline V gene lookup returns CDR1 LNHDA and CDR2 SQIVND (reference sequence). This CDR3 spans 13 amino acids. Trimming shortened V by 7 bases and J by 5 bases, and 13 bases separated the two germline ends. CDR3 sequence (DNA): TGTGCCAGTACCCCTCGGGCGGGAGATACGCAGTATTTT. Its protein is CASTPRAGDTQYF.

The CDR3 is CASSLAGSPAYNEQFF. CDR3 sequence (DNA): TGCGCCAGCAGCTTGGCCGGGAGTCCGGCCTACAATGAGCAGTTCTTC. This sequence joins TRBV5-1 and TRBJ2-1; D is possibly TRBD2 (6 bases). CDR1 and CDR2 (germline): SGHRS, YFSETQ. V lost 0 bases and J 2 bases, leaving 12 bases between the germline ends. This CDR3 has 16 residues.

This chain connects TRBV6-5 to TRBJ1-1; perhaps TRBD1 as D (5 bases). Trimming shortened V by 7 bases and J by 11 bases, and 20 bases separated the two germline ends. Germline lookup yields CDR1 MNHEY and CDR2 SVGAGI. The CDR3 loop spans 13 amino acids. Written as DNA, the CDR3 is TGTGCCAGCACCTTAGAGGCGGGGGGGGAGGCTTTCTTT. This codes for CASTLEAGGEAFF.

The chain employs TRBV15 and TRBJ2-7, with 7 bases fitting TRBD2. Losses at the gene ends were 0 bases for V and 0 bases for J; bases not matched to a gene: 5. CDR3 length equals 16 residues. CDR1 is LNHNV, CDR2 YYDKDF, per germline (reference sequence). The CDR3 here is CATSRDTGGSSYEQYF. In nucleotides, the CDR3 is TGTGCCACCAGCAGAGATACGGGGGGAAGCTCCTACGAGCAGTACTTC.

The chain combines TRBV18 with TRBJ1-1, with 9 nucleotides matching TRBD1. Germline trimming cut 3 bases from V and 8 bases from J; bases unmatched to any gene: 7. Germline CDR1 reads KGHSH; CDR2 reads LQKENI. CDR3 size: 14 residues. CDR3: CASSPMRDRAEAFF. CDR3 sequence (DNA): TGTGCCAGCTCACCTATGCGGGACAGGGCCGAAGCTTTCTTT. The full variable domain, its missing parts supplied by reference TRBV18 and TRBJ1-1, is NAGVMQNPRHLVRRRGQEARLRCSPMKGHSHVYWYRQLPEEGLKFMVYLQKENIIDESGMPKERFSAEFPKEGPSILRIQQVVRGDSAAYFCASSPMRDRAEAFFGQGTRLTVV.

This chain links TRBV5-6 with TRBJ2-6; D uncertain. V lost 0 bases, J lost 1 base, and 5 bases lay in between. Germline CDR1 and CDR2: SGHDT and YYEEEE. This CDR3 has 15 amino acids. The CDR3 DNA sequence: TGTGCCAGCAGCTTGGGACAATCTGGGGCCAACGTCCTGACTTTC. As protein: CASSLGQSGANVLTF.

In this sample, this clone turned up a few times. The chain carries TRBV7-2 and TRBJ2-3; 9 bases agree with TRBD1. The ends lost 5 bases at V and 11 bases at J; junction bases unmatched: 11. Per the germline V gene, CDR1 is SGHTA and CDR2 is FQGNSA. The CDR3 has 14 amino acids. The CDR3, as DNA: TGTGCCAGCAGCCCAGACCGGGACAGGGCCTGGCAGTATTTT. Its protein is CASSPDRDRAWQYF. Full variable domain (missing parts from reference TRBV7-2 and TRBJ2-3): GAGVSQSPSNKVTEKGKDVELRCDPISGHTALYWYRQSLGQGLEFLIYFQGNSAPDKSGLPSDRFSAERTGGSVSTLTIQRTQQEDSAVYLCASSPDRDRAWQYFGPGTRLTVL.

CDR3 sequence (DNA): TGCAGCGTGGCAGGAGGGACAGGGTCCCGCCTGGACACTGAAGCTTTCTTT. This codes for CSVAGGTGSRLDTEAFF. This sequence joins TRBV29-1 and TRBJ1-1, with 9 bases fitting TRBD1. In germline, CDR1 is SQVTM, CDR2 ANQGSEA. The CDR3 has 17 residues. Trimming at V came to 6 bases and at J to 3 bases, leaving 17 bases not matched to a gene.

Only one count was recorded for this clone. The CDR3 here is CASSPGSNTEAFF. CDR3 nucleotide sequence: TGTGCCAGCAGCCCCGGGAGCAACACTGAAGCTTTCTTT. The V gene is TRBV11-2, the J gene TRBJ1-1; D is ambiguous. V was clipped by 5 bases and J by 2 bases, with 9 bases between them. From germline, CDR1 is SGHAT and CDR2 FQNNGV. The CDR3 has 13 amino acids.

V gene TRBV19 combines with J gene TRBJ2-3, with 11 bases matching TRBD2. CDR3 length: 15 amino acids. In germline, CDR1 is LNHDA, CDR2 SQIVND (reference sequence). V lost 6 bases to trimming and J lost 2 bases; unmatched junction nucleotides: 4. CDR3 coding DNA: TGTGCCAGTAGGGGGACTAGCGGTCCCACAGATACGCAGTATTTT. It codes for CASRGTSGPTDTQYF.

The V gene is TRBV7-3, the J gene TRBJ1-1; tentatively, D is TRBD1 (5 bases). Trimming shortened V by 5 bases and J by 5 bases, and 12 bases separated the two germline ends. The CDR3 is 13 amino acids. Germline values: CDR1 SGHTA, CDR2 FQGTGA. In DNA form, the CDR3 reads TGTGCCAGCAGCGTACAGCCAGGGACTGAAGCTTTCTTT. Amino acids: CASSVQPGTEAFF. Combining the CDR3 with reference TRBV7-3 and TRBJ1-1 gives the whole variable domain GAGVSQTPSNKVTEKGKYVELRCDPISGHTALYWYRQSLGQGPEFLIYFQGTGAADDSGLPNDRFFAVRPEGSVSTLKIQRTERGDSAVYLCASSVQPGTEAFFGQGTRLTVV.

The chain has TRBV24-1 and TRBJ1-1; 7 bases are shared with TRBD1. The CDR3 sequence is 17 residues long. CDR1 and CDR2 (germline): KGHDR, SFDVKD. V lost 1 base and J lost 7; bases outside the gene matches: 14. CDR3 amino acids: CATSDFNPGTVDYEAFF. CDR3 DNA: TGTGCCACCAGTGATTTCAATCCCGGGACAGTCGATTATGAAGCTTTCTTT.

The CDR3 DNA sequence: TGTGCCAGCAGCGGCACAGGGCCCTTATATGGCTACACCTTC. Its translation: CASSGTGPLYGYTF. The gene calls are TRBV7-3 and TRBJ1-2; the D gene is possibly TRBD1 (6 bases). The CDR3 runs to 14 residues. V was pared by 5 bases and J by 5 bases, with 15 bases between. Germline CDR1 is SGHTA and CDR2 is FQGTGA.

The chain recombines TRBV29-1 with TRBJ1-1, with D perhaps matching TRBD1 (6 bases). V dropped 5 bases and J dropped 1 base, with 17 bases sitting between them. This CDR3 has 15 amino acids. Germline assignment: CDR1 SQVTM and CDR2 ANQGSEA. The CDR3 sequence: CSVPRAGTPNTEAFF. CDR3 DNA: TGCAGCGTTCCCCGCGCCGGGACACCGAACACTGAAGCTTTCTTT.

DNA of the CDR3: TGTGCCAGCTCACAACTAGCGGGTCCCACAGATACGCAGTATTTT. Amino acid sequence: CASSQLAGPTDTQYF. The chain is built from TRBV18 and TRBJ2-3; 9 bases are a match to TRBD2. This CDR3 is 15 amino acids long. The V and J ends lost 4 bases and 2 bases, in that order; junction bases with no gene match: 4. In germline, CDR1 is KGHSH, CDR2 LQKENI.

The rearrangement links TRBV5-1 to TRBJ2-4, with 8 nucleotides matching TRBD1. CDR3 size: 19 residues. Looked up from germline, CDR1 is SGHRS and CDR2 is YFSETQ. V lost 0 bases and J lost 2; bases outside the gene matches: 13. Here the CDR3 reads CASSLEGFWGQASKNIQYF. For the CDR3, the DNA is TGCGCCAGCAGCTTGGAGGGGTTTTGGGGACAGGCCTCCAAAAACATTCAGTACTTC. The full variable domain, completed using reference TRBV5-1 and TRBJ2-4, is KAGVTQTPRYLIKTRGQQVTLSCSPISGHRSVSWYQQTPGQGLQFLFEYFSETQRNKGNFPGRFSGRQFSNSRSEMNVSTLELGDSALYLCASSLEGFWGQASKNIQYFGAGTRLSVL.

This chain links TRBV18 with TRBJ1-1; no definite D call. CDR3 length: 11 residues. Germline V lookup: CDR1 KGHSH, CDR2 LQKENI. Trimming removed 4 bases from V and 6 bases from J, with 6 bases in between. Here the CDR3 reads CASSQQSEAFF. DNA for the CDR3: TGTGCCAGCTCACAACAATCTGAAGCTTTCTTT.

This clone has a single count. The chain recombines TRBV30 with TRBJ1-6; 7 bases map to TRBD1. Trimming cost V 4 bases and J 9 bases; bases outside gene matches: 9. Germline V gives CDR1 GTSNPN, CDR2 SVGIG (reference sequence). The CDR3 contains 14 residues. CDR3 loop: CAWTNRGMGSPLHF. In DNA form, the CDR3 reads TGTGCCTGGACGAACAGGGGAATGGGTTCACCCCTCCACTTT.